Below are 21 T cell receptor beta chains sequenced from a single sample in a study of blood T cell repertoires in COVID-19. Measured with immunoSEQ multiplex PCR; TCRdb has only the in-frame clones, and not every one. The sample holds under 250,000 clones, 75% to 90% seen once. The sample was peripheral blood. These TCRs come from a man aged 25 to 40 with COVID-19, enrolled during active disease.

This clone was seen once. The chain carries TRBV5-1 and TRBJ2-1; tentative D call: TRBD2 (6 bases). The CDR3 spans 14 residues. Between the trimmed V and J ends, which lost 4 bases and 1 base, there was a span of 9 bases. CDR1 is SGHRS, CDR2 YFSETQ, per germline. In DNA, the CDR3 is TGCGCCAGCAGCCGGGACTCTTCCTACAATGAGCAGTTCTTC. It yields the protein CASSRDSSYNEQFF.

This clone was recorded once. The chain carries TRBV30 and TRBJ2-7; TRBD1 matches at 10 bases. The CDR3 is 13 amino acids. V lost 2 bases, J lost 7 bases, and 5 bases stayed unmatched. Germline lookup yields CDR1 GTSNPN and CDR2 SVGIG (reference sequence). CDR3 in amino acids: CAWSLGQGKEQYF. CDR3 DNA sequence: TGTGCCTGGAGTCTGGGACAGGGGAAAGAGCAGTACTTC.

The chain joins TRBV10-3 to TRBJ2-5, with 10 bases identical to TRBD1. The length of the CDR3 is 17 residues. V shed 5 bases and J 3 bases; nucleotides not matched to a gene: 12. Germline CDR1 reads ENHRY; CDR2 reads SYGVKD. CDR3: CAISRGGVGTGEETQYF. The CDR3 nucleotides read TGTGCCATCAGTAGAGGGGGCGTGGGGACAGGGGAAGAGACCCAGTACTTC.

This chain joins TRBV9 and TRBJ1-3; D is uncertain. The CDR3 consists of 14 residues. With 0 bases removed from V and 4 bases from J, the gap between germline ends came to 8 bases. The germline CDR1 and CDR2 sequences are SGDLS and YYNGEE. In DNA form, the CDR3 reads TGTGCCAGCAGCGTAGGAAGCAAGGGAAACACCATATATTTT. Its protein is CASSVGSKGNTIYF.

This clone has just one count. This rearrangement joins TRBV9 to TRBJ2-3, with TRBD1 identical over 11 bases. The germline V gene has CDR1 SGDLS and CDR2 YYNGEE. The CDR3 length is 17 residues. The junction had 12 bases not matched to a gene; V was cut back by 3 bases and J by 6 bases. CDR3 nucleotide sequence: TGTGCCAGCAGCGGCGCGTCCGGGACAGGGGGTCGGGATACGCAGTATTTT. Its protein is CASSGASGTGGRDTQYF.

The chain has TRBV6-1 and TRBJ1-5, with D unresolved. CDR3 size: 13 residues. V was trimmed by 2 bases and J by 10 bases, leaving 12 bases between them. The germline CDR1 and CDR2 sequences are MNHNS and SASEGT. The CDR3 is CASSEKISSPQHF. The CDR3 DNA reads TGTGCCAGCAGTGAAAAGATTAGCAGTCCCCAGCATTTT.

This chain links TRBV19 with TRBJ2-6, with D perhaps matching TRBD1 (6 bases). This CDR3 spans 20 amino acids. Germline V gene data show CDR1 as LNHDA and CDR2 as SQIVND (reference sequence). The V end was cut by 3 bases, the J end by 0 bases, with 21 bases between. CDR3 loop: CASSIMGAASYHSGANVLTF. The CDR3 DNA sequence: TGTGCCAGTAGTATCATGGGGGCTGCCTCCTATCACTCTGGGGCCAACGTCCTGACTTTC.

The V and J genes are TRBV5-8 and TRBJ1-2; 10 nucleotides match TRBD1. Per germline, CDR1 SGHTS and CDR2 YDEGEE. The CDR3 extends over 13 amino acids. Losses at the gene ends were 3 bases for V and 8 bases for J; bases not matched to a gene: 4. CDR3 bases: TGTGCCAGCAGCTGGGGACAGGGGCCCGGCTACACCTTC. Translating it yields CASSWGQGPGYTF.

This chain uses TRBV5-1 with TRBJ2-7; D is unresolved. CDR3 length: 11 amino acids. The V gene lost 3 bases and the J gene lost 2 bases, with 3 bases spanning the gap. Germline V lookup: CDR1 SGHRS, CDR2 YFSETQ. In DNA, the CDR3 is TGCGCCAGCAGCTCAGCCTACGAGCAGTACTTC. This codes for CASSSAYEQYF.

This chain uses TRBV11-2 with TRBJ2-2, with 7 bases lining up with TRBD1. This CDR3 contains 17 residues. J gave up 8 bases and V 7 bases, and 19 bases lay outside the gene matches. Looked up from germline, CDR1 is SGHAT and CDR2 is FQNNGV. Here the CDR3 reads CASNTKTQGLGSGELFF. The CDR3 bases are TGTGCCAGCAACACAAAGACACAGGGGTTAGGGTCGGGGGAGCTGTTTTTT. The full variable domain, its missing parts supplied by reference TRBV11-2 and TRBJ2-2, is EAGVAQSPRYKIIEKRQSVAFWCNPISGHATLYWYQQILGQGPKLLIQFQNNGVVDDSQLPKDRFSAERLKGVDSTLKIQPAKLEDSAVYLCASNTKTQGLGSGELFFGEGSRLTVL.

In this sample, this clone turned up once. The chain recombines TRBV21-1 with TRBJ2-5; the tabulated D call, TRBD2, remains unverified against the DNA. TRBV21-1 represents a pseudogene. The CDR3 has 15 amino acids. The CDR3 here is CASSKAPREGETQYF. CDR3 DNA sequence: TGTGCCAGCAGCAAAGCTCCTAGGGAGGGGGAGACCCAGTACTTC.

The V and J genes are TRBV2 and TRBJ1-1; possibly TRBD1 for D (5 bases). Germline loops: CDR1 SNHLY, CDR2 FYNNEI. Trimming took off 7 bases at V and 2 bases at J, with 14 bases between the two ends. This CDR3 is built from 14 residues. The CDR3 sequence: CASNPVRTNTEAFF. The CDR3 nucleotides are TGTGCCAGCAACCCGGTACGGACAAACACTGAAGCTTTCTTT. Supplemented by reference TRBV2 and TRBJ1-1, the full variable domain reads EPEVTQTPSHQVTQMGQEVILRCVPISNHLYFYWYRQILGQKVEFLVSFYNNEISEKSEIFDDQFSVERPDGSNFTLKIRSTKLEDSAMYFCASNPVRTNTEAFFGQGTRLTVV.

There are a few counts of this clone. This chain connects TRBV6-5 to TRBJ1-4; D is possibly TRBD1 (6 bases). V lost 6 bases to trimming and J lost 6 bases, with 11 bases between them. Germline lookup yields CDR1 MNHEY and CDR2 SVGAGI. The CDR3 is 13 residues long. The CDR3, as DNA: TGTGCCAGCAGCCTTAACAGGGATGAAAAACTGTTTTTT. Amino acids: CASSLNRDEKLFF.

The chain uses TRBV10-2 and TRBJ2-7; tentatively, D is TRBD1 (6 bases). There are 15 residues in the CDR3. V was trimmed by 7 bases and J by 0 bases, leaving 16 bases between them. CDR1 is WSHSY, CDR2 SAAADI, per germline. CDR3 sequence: CASNLGGKSSYEQYF. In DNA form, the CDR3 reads TGCGCCAGCAACCTAGGGGGTAAGAGCTCCTACGAGCAGTACTTC.

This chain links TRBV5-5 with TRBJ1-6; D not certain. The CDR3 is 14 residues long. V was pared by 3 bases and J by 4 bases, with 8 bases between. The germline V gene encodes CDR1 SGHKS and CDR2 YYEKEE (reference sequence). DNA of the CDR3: TGTGCCAGCAGCTCACAGATATATAATTCACCCCTCCACTTT. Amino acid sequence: CASSSQIYNSPLHF.

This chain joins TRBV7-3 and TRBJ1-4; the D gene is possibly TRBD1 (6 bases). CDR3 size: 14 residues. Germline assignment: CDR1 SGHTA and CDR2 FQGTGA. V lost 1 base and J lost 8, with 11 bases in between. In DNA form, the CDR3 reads TGTGCCAGCAGCTTAAACGCAGGGGACGAAAAACTGTTTTTT. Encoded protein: CASSLNAGDEKLFF. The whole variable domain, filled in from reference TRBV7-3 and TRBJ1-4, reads GAGVSQTPSNKVTEKGKYVELRCDPISGHTALYWYRQSLGQGPEFLIYFQGTGAADDSGLPNDRFFAVRPEGSVSTLKIQRTERGDSAVYLCASSLNAGDEKLFFGSGTQLSVL.

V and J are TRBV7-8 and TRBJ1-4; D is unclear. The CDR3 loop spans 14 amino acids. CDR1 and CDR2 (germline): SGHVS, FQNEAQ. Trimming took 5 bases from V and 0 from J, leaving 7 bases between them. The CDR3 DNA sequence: TGTGCCAGCAGCACCGGGGCAACTAATGAAAAACTGTTTTTT. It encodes CASSTGATNEKLFF.

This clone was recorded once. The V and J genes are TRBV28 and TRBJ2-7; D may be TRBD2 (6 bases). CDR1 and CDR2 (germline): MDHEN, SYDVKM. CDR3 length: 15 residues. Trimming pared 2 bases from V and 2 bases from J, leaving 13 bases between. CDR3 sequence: CASSLKASAAYEQYF. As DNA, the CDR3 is TGTGCCAGCAGTTTAAAGGCTAGCGCCGCCTACGAGCAGTACTTC.

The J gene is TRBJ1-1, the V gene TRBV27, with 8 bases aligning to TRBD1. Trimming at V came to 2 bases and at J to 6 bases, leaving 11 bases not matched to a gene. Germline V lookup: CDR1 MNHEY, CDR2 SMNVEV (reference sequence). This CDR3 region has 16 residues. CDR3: CASSLLPGQDGSEAFF. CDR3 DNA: TGTGCCAGCAGTTTACTCCCGGGACAGGACGGATCTGAAGCTTTCTTT.

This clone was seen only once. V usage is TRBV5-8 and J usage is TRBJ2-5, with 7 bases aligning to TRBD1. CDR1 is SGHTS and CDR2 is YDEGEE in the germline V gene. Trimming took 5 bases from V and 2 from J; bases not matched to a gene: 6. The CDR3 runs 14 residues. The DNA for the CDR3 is TGTGCCAGCAGTAGAACAGGGGATCAAGAGACCCAGTACTTC. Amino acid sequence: CASSRTGDQETQYF.

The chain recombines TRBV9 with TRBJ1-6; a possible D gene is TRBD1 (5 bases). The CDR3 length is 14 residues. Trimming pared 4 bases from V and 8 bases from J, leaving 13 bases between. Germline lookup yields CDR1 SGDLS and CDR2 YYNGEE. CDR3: CASSPNVGDSPLHF. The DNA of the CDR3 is TGTGCCAGCAGCCCCAATGTAGGGGATTCACCCCTCCACTTT.